The present entry profiles one T cell receptor (beta chain) with its context. Participants reported their clinical history, and cohort assignment relied on those reports. The CDR3 has 17 amino acids. V shed 0 bases and J 2 bases; nucleotides not matched to a gene: 10. The germline V gene encodes CDR1 SGHNT and CDR2 YYREEE (reference sequence). Produced via immunoSEQ multiplex PCR; TCRdb's table is partial and in-frame only. The data hold around 130,000 clones, with approximately 79% observed a single time. This record belongs to a study of blood T cell repertoires in COVID-19. In the study overall: Donors in the United States, Italy and Spain gave samples during acute or convalescent COVID-19.

This sequence was found in a man between 35 and 55 years old with acute COVID-19. The V gene is TRBV5-4, the J gene TRBJ1-2; 7 bases align to TRBD1. The sequencing sample was made of PBMCs or T cells enriched from blood (not recorded which). CDR3 in amino acids: CASSLGQGNIGNYGYTF. The CDR3, as DNA: TGTGCCAGCAGCTTGGGACAGGGTAACATCGGGAACTATGGCTACACCTTC.